A single sample gave rise to the 16 T cell receptor beta chains below, sequenced in a study of cytomegalovirus exposure and HLA in healthy donors. Primers for the PCR totalled 60 Vbeta and 13 Jbeta. Here immunoSEQ multiplex PCR was the method, and the copy in TCRdb shows in-frame clones only, minus some. This sample yields about 120,000 clones, of which around 76% are seen a single time; around 30% belongs to the top ten. Input material: PBMCs. The receptors here all came from a man in his fifties or sixties in good health and CMV-seropositive.

V and J are TRBV7-6 and TRBJ1-6; D remains unclear. The V gene's germline CDR1 is SGHVS and CDR2 FNYEAQ. The CDR3 loop spans 13 amino acids. V was cut by 0 bases and J by 10 bases, with 7 bases left in between. This CDR3 is CASSLAESSPLHF. The CDR3 DNA sequence: TGTGCCAGCAGCTTAGCCGAAAGCTCACCCCTCCACTTT.

The DNA for the CDR3 is TGCGCCAGCAGCTTGGGTTCCGGGACAGGGGGCTTTATGAATGAGCAGTTCTTC. Translated: CASSLGSGTGGFMNEQFF. V gene TRBV5-1 combines with J gene TRBJ2-1; 12 bases fit TRBD1. Germline values: CDR1 SGHRS, CDR2 YFSETQ. The CDR3 spans 18 residues. With V trimmed by 0 bases and J by 7 bases, 11 bases remained unmatched.

In its sample, this clone was seen a few times. This chain joins TRBV7-9 and TRBJ2-5; weak D call: TRBD1 (6 bases). The CDR3 spans 13 residues. V lost 3 bases, J lost 4 bases, and 9 bases lay in between. The germline gives CDR1 SEHNR, CDR2 FQNEAQ (reference sequence). CDR3 in DNA: TGTGCCAGCAGCTTTGGACAGCTAGAGACCCAGTACTTC. Protein product: CASSFGQLETQYF.

This chain joins TRBV28 and TRBJ2-7; D may be TRBD1 (5 bases). V dropped 3 bases and J dropped 3 bases, with 15 bases sitting between them. The CDR3 runs 15 residues. From germline, CDR1 is MDHEN and CDR2 SYDVKM. Here the CDR3 DNA reads TGTGCCAGCAGTTTCAAACAGGTGAGATTCTACGAGCAGTACTTC. Translation: CASSFKQVRFYEQYF. The full variable domain, in which reference TRBV28 and TRBJ2-7 provide the parts outside the CDR3, is DVKVTQSSRYLVKRTGEKVFLECVQDMDHENMFWYRQDPGLGLRLIYFSYDVKMKEKGDIPEGYSVSREKKERFSLILESASTNQTSMYLCASSFKQVRFYEQYFGPGTRLTVT.

J is TRBJ1-4 and V is TRBV11-2; 8 bases align to TRBD1. Germline V gene lookup returns CDR1 SGHAT and CDR2 FQNNGV. The CDR3 spans 18 residues. V shed 1 base, J shed 3 bases, and the junction held 10 bases outside the gene matches. The CDR3 protein is CASSLVGQGLGANEKLFF. CDR3 coding DNA: TGTGCCAGCAGCTTAGTAGGACAGGGACTTGGGGCTAATGAAAAACTGTTTTTT.

The rearrangement links TRBV27 to TRBJ2-5; 10 bases map to TRBD2. Losses at the gene ends were 5 bases for V and 11 bases for J; bases not matched to a gene: 14. The CDR3 length is 15 residues. Germline V gene lookup returns CDR1 MNHEY and CDR2 SMNVEV (reference sequence). CDR3 DNA: TGTGCCAGCAGTCCAAGGACTAGCGGCCCGAGGGAGCAGTACTTC. Amino acid sequence: CASSPRTSGPREQYF.

V usage is TRBV5-4 and J usage is TRBJ2-7; 9 bases align to TRBD2. Germline CDR1 is SGHNT and CDR2 is YYREEE (reference sequence). The CDR3 totals 15 residues. J was trimmed by 4 bases and V by 5 bases; bases with no gene match: 10. Here the CDR3 reads CASSYPGTSSYEQYF. CDR3 nucleotide sequence: TGTGCCAGCAGTTATCCGGGGACTAGCAGTTACGAGCAGTACTTC.

The table lists this clone with a count of one. V usage is TRBV9 and J usage is TRBJ1-1; weak D call: TRBD1 (5 bases). Looked up from germline, CDR1 is SGDLS and CDR2 is YYNGEE. V was shortened by 1 base and J by 0 bases, with 7 bases between the two germline ends. This CDR3 is built from 14 residues. This CDR3 reads CASSVSGMNTEAFF. The DNA for the CDR3 is TGTGCCAGCAGCGTATCAGGGATGAACACTGAAGCTTTCTTT. The variable domain in full, with the rest retrieved from reference TRBV9 and TRBJ1-1, is DSGVTQTPKHLITATGQRVTLRCSPRSGDLSVYWYQQSLDQGLQFLIQYYNGEERAKGNILERFSAQQFPDLHSELNLSSLELGDSALYFCASSVSGMNTEAFFGQGTRLTVV.

This rearrangement joins TRBV4-1 to TRBJ1-1, with a possible D match to TRBD1 (6 bases). The CDR3 contains 13 residues. Germline V gene sequence: CDR1 MGHRA, CDR2 YSYEKL. V lost 6 bases to trimming and J lost 1 base, with 9 bases between them. As DNA, the CDR3 is TGCGCCAGCAGGGGGACACAGAACACTGAAGCTTTCTTT. The encoded protein is CASRGTQNTEAFF.

The rearrangement joins TRBV4-1 to TRBJ2-1; 11 positions agree with TRBD2. Germline V lookup: CDR1 MGHRA, CDR2 YSYEKL. V shed 3 bases and J 8 bases; nucleotides not matched to a gene: 6. The CDR3 covers 15 residues. CDR3 amino acids: CASSQRLAGRDEQFF. The CDR3 bases are TGCGCCAGCAGCCAGAGACTAGCGGGACGGGATGAGCAGTTCTTC.

The chain carries TRBV18 and TRBJ2-5; weak D call: TRBD1 (5 bases). The CDR3 has 14 residues. Germline V lookup: CDR1 KGHSH, CDR2 LQKENI. Trimming cost V 0 bases and J 7 bases, with 12 bases left between them. Here the CDR3 DNA reads TGTGCCAGCTCACCACCTGACAGTGTAGGGACCCAGTACTTC. Translating gives CASSPPDSVGTQYF.

This clone was observed once. The chain uses TRBV27 and TRBJ2-5; D may be TRBD2 (5 bases). V lost 4 bases and J lost 0, with 9 bases in between. CDR3 length: 14 amino acids. Germline CDR1 and CDR2: MNHEY and SMNVEV (reference sequence). CDR3 region: CASSSDWHQETQYF. The DNA of the CDR3 is TGTGCCAGCAGTTCGGACTGGCACCAAGAGACCCAGTACTTC.

The chain employs TRBV5-1 and TRBJ2-2; D possibly corresponds to TRBD1 (6 bases). CDR1 SGHRS and CDR2 YFSETQ come from the germline V gene. This CDR3 comprises 17 residues. Deletions cut 3 bases from V and 5 bases from J, with 20 bases between. DNA of the CDR3: TGCGCCAGCAGCTCACGGGGAGCAGGGGCTCTGACCGGGGAGCTGTTTTTT. It yields the protein CASSSRGAGALTGELFF. Variable domain in full (rest from reference TRBV5-1 and TRBJ2-2): KAGVTQTPRYLIKTRGQQVTLSCSPISGHRSVSWYQQTPGQGLQFLFEYFSETQRNKGNFPGRFSGRQFSNSRSEMNVSTLELGDSALYLCASSSRGAGALTGELFFGEGSRLTVL.

The chain employs TRBV11-2 and TRBJ2-3; D is possibly TRBD1 (6 bases). The germline V and J ends were trimmed by 2 bases and 2 bases, with 11 bases remaining between them. Germline loops: CDR1 SGHAT, CDR2 FQNNGV. The CDR3 is 15 residues long. For the CDR3, the DNA is TGTGCCAGCAGCTTAATGGGACACAACACAGATACGCAGTATTTT. It encodes CASSLMGHNTDTQYF.

This chain uses TRBV5-4 with TRBJ2-5; TRBD1 agrees at 9 bases. The germline CDR1 and CDR2 sequences are SGHNT and YYREEE (reference sequence). Trimming at V came to 4 bases and at J to 7 bases, leaving 11 bases not matched to a gene. The CDR3 length is 15 residues. CDR3 loop: CASSGLQGAEGTQYF. CDR3 coding DNA: TGTGCCAGCAGCGGATTACAGGGGGCGGAAGGGACCCAGTACTTC.

The chain has TRBV18 and TRBJ1-6; weak D call: TRBD1 (6 bases). The V gene's germline CDR1 is KGHSH and CDR2 LQKENI. CDR3 length equals 15 residues. V was pared by 0 bases and J by 10 bases, with 13 bases between. CDR3 protein: CASSPPGTSESPLHF. The CDR3 DNA reads TGTGCCAGCTCACCACCGGGGACAAGTGAGTCACCCCTCCACTTT.